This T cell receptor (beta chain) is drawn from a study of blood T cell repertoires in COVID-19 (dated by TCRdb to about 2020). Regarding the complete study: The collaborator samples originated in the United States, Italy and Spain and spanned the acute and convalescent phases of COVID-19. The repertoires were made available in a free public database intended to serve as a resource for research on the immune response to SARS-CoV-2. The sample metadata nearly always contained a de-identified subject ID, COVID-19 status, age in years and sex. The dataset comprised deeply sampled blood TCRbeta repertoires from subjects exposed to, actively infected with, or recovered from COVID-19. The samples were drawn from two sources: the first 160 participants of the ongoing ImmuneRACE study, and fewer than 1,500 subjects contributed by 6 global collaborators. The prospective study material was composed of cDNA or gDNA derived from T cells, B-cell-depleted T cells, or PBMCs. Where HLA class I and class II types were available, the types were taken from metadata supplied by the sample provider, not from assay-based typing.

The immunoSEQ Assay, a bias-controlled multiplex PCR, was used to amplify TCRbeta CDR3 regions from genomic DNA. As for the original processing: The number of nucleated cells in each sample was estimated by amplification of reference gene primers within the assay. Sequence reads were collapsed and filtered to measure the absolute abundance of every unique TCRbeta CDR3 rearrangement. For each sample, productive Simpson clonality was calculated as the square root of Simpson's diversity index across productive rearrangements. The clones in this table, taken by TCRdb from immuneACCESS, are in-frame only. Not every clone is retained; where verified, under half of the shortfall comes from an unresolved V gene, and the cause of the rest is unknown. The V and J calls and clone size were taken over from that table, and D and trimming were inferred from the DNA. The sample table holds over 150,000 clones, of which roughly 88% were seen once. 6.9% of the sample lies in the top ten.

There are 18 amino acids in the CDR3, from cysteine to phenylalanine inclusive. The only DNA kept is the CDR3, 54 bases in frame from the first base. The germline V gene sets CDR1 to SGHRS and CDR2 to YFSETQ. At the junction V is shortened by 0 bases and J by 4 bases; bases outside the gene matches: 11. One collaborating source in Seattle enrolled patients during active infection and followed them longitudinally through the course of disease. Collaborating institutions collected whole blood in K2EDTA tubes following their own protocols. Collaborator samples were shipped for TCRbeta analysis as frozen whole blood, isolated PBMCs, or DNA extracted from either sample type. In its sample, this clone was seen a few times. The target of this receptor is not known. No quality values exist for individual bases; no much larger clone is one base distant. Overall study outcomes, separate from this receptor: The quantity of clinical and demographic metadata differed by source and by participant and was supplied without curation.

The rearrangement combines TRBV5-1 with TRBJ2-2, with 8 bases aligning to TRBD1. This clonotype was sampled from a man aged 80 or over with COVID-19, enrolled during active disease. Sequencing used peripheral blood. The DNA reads TGCGCCAGCAGCTTGGGAGGCTGGTACAGGGGGGCCACCGGGGAGCTGTTTTTT. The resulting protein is CASSLGGWYRGATGELFF.